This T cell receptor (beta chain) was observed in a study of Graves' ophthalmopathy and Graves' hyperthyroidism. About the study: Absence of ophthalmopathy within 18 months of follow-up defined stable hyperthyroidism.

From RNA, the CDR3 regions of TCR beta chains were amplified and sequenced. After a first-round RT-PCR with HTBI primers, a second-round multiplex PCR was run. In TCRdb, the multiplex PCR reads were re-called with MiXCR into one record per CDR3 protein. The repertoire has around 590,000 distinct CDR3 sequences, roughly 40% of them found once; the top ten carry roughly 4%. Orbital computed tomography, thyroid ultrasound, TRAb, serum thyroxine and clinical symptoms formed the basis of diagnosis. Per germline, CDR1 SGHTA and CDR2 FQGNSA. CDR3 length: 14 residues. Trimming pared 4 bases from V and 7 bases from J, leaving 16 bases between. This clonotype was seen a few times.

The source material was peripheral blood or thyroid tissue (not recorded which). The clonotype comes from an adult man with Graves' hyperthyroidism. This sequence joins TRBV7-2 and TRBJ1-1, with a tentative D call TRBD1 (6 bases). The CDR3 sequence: CASSSRKGGGEAFF. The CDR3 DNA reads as TGTGCCAGCAGCTCGCGGAAGGGGGGGGGTGAAGCTTTCTTT. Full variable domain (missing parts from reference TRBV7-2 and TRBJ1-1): GAGVSQSPSNKVTEKGKDVELRCDPISGHTALYWYRQSLGQGLEFLIYFQGNSAPDKSGLPSDRFSAERTGGSVSTLTIQRTQQEDSAVYLCASSSRKGGGEAFFGQGTRLTVV.